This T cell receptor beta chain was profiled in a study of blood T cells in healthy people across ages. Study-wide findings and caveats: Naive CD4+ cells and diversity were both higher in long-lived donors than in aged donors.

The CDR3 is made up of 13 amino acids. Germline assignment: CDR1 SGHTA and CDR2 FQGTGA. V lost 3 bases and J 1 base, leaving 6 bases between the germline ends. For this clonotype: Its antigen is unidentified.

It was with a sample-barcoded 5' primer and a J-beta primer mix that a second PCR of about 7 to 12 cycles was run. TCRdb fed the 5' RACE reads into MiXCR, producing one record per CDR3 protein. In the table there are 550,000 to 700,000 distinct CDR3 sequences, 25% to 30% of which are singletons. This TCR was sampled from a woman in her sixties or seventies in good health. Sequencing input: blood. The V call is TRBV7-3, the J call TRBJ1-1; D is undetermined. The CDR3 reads CASSFGENTEAFF. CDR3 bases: TGTGCCAGCAGCTTTGGAGAGAACACTGAAGCTTTCTTT.